This is a list of T cell receptor beta chains from one sample in a study of radiotherapy plus CTLA-4 blockade in lung cancer. The table came from immunoSEQ multiplex PCR; TCRdb's copy has only in-frame clones and leaves some out. The table lists about 88,000 clones, about two thirds of them singletons. Sequencing used peripheral blood, obtained from a patient treated with radiotherapy plus ipilimumab. The receptor set was obtained from a human donor with non-small cell lung cancer that progressed on radiotherapy plus ipilimumab. CDR3s leave out the opening cysteine and the closing phenylalanine or tryptophan. D genes are given only for firm matches.

D gene: TRBD2
V gene: TRBV19
CDR3 protein: ASSLLAAFYNEQF

D gene: TRBD2
V gene: TRBV28
CDR3 protein: ASKSGISTDTQY

D gene: TRBD2
V gene: TRBV7-2
CDR3 protein: ASSSSGRGGVDTQY

D gene: NA
V gene: TRBV5-6
CDR3 protein: ASSLAFQGVDTEAF

D gene: TRBD1
V gene: TRBV4-3
CDR3 protein: ASSQRLNRQGGEKLF

D gene: TRBD1
V gene: TRBV4-2
CDR3 protein: ASSLGQGGEPQH

D gene: NA
V gene: TRBV2
CDR3 protein: ASRIESRDTQY

D gene: TRBD1
V gene: TRBV11-3
CDR3 protein: ASSDETGGVNEQF

D gene: TRBD1
V gene: TRBV7-8
CDR3 protein: ASSPRPGTGTSYEQY

D gene: NA
V gene: TRBV11-2
CDR3 protein: ASSLEAGRSSGNTIY

D gene: NA
V gene: TRBV5-4
CDR3 protein: ASSLGTDGYEQY

D gene: NA
V gene: TRBV29-1
CDR3 protein: SVDVGNEQF

D gene: NA
V gene: TRBV4-3
CDR3 protein: ASSQDLWGNEGYEQY

D gene: TRBD1
V gene: TRBV5-6
CDR3 protein: ASSLARGQNSPLH

D gene: NA
V gene: TRBV15
CDR3 protein: ATSRGAQPEKLF

D gene: NA
V gene: TRBV19
CDR3 protein: ASSPHWGDTYGYT

D gene: NA
V gene: TRBV11-1
CDR3 protein: ASSLPGAADTQY

D gene: TRBD1
V gene: TRBV28
CDR3 protein: ASSPIRDRGEPQH

D gene: NA
V gene: TRBV27
CDR3 protein: ASSLRASTDTQY

D gene: NA
V gene: TRBV18
CDR3 protein: ASSPQGDTIY

D gene: NA
V gene: TRBV4-3
CDR3 protein: ASSEELSSYEQY

D gene: NA
V gene: TRBV5-8
CDR3 protein: ASSYGVLSNTGELF

D gene: NA
V gene: TRBV6-1
CDR3 protein: ASSAQPGHLSNEQF

D gene: NA
V gene: TRBV7-9
CDR3 protein: ASSLDAGTEAF

D gene: NA
V gene: TRBV5-5
CDR3 protein: ASSLGQQSNYGYT

D gene: NA
V gene: TRBV28
CDR3 protein: ASRTRLGGFGNQPQH

D gene: NA
V gene: TRBV19
CDR3 protein: ASSIRPGEGTEAF

D gene: NA
V gene: TRBV5-8
CDR3 protein: ASSLDPGTYEQY

D gene: NA
V gene: TRBV5-1
CDR3 protein: ASSLGTSGTEAF

D gene: NA
V gene: TRBV5-6
CDR3 protein: ASSLEDTIYNEQF

D gene: NA
V gene: TRBV28
CDR3 protein: ASSAPGAPNYGYT

D gene: NA
V gene: TRBV6-1
CDR3 protein: ASSSRQENYGYT

D gene: NA
V gene: TRBV7-2
CDR3 protein: ASSFMGDGELF

D gene: NA
V gene: TRBV5-4
CDR3 protein: ASRQNSQETQY

D gene: NA
V gene: TRBV6-5
CDR3 protein: ASSYSSRADTQY

D gene: NA
V gene: TRBV6-5
CDR3 protein: ASSYSGGMGEKLF

D gene: NA
V gene: TRBV6-6
CDR3 protein: ASSLTGEGSYEQY

D gene: NA
V gene: TRBV29-1
CDR3 protein: SASPPSAGSGELF

D gene: NA
V gene: TRBV7-3
CDR3 protein: ASSPGQRDTQY

D gene: TRBD1
V gene: TRBV29-1
CDR3 protein: SVVGRGQGHYGYT

D gene: TRBD1
V gene: TRBV5-1
CDR3 protein: ASSSGQGPYEQY

D gene: TRBD1
V gene: TRBV4-1
CDR3 protein: ASSLFADRGDQPQH

D gene: NA
V gene: TRBV27
CDR3 protein: ASRSAQGMNTEAF

D gene: NA
V gene: TRBV5-1
CDR3 protein: ASSETSRGEQF

D gene: NA
V gene: TRBV11-2
CDR3 protein: ASSDNPNTGELF

D gene: NA
V gene: TRBV28
CDR3 protein: ASTPGYGYT

D gene: NA
V gene: TRBV5-4
CDR3 protein: ASSPGTAEETQY

D gene: TRBD1
V gene: TRBV28
CDR3 protein: ATRAHDRGLQETQY

D gene: NA
V gene: TRBV27
CDR3 protein: ASSFSGDTGELF

D gene: NA
V gene: TRBV10-3
CDR3 protein: AIRQGPQSYGYT

D gene: TRBD2
V gene: TRBV27
CDR3 protein: ASSLWAGGRNEQF

D gene: NA
V gene: TRBV27
CDR3 protein: ASRGMGAGELF

D gene: NA
V gene: TRBV28
CDR3 protein: ASSLSPNDKPGAPSSYEQY

D gene: TRBD1
V gene: TRBV18
CDR3 protein: ASSPYRGGTDTQY

D gene: NA
V gene: TRBV6-5
CDR3 protein: ASSYTHTGEQY